A single sample is the source of the 7 T cell receptor beta chains below, sequenced in a study of blood T cell repertoires in COVID-19. Some clones are missing from TCRdb's copy, which holds only in-frame ones; the method was immunoSEQ multiplex PCR. The table includes some 32,000 clones, just over 85% detected once. The material sequenced was peripheral blood. These receptors all stem from a human donor in a cohort sampled during active COVID-19.

The CDR3 sequence is CAISESKPAGTYEQYF. CDR3 coding DNA: TGTGCCATCAGTGAGTCGAAGCCAGCGGGCACCTACGAGCAGTACTTC. The chain couples TRBV10-3 to TRBJ2-7, with D possibly TRBD2 on 6 matching bases. CDR1 and CDR2 from the germline V gene are ENHRY and SYGVKD. Trimming pared 0 bases from V and 2 bases from J, leaving 14 bases between. This CDR3 spans 16 amino acids.

The V and J genes are TRBV5-5 and TRBJ1-1, with TRBD1 matching over 9 bases. V shed 2 bases, J shed 4 bases, and the junction held 6 bases outside the gene matches. The CDR3 extends over 15 amino acids. Germline V gene sequence: CDR1 SGHKS, CDR2 YYEKEE (reference sequence). The CDR3 here is CASSFTGTGSTEAFF. The CDR3 nucleotides read TGTGCCAGCAGCTTTACCGGGACAGGGAGCACTGAAGCTTTCTTT.

The J gene is TRBJ1-2, the V gene TRBV7-8; no firm D call. The CDR3 covers 16 residues. With 5 bases removed from V and 0 bases from J, the gap between germline ends came to 16 bases. Germline CDR1 SGHVS, CDR2 FQNEAQ. The CDR3 bases are TGTGCCAGCAGCCTAGGAAACCCCTTAGCTAACTATGGCTACACCTTC. Amino acids: CASSLGNPLANYGYTF.

The chain joins TRBV7-2 to TRBJ2-5, with D unresolved. This CDR3 comprises 13 residues. Germline lookup yields CDR1 SGHTA and CDR2 FQGNSA. The V and J ends lost 1 base and 6 bases respectively, with 9 bases between them. The CDR3 is CASSLEPLQTQYF. The CDR3 region has the DNA TGTGCCAGCAGCTTAGAACCACTCCAGACCCAGTACTTC. Looking up the rest from reference TRBV7-2 and TRBJ2-5 gives the full variable domain: GAGVSQSPSNKVTEKGKDVELRCDPISGHTALYWYRQSLGQGLEFLIYFQGNSAPDKSGLPSDRFSAERTGGSVSTLTIQRTQQEDSAVYLCASSLEPLQTQYFGPGTRLLVL.

The chain uses TRBV6-6 and TRBJ2-7; D unclear. Trimming pared 6 bases from V and 6 bases from J, leaving 18 bases between. CDR3 length equals 14 residues. The germline CDR1 and CDR2 sequences are MNHNY and SVGAGI (reference sequence). This CDR3 is CASRAGPAPSEQYF. CDR3 DNA: TGTGCCAGCAGGGCTGGGCCTGCTCCTTCCGAGCAGTACTTC.

This clone has a single count. V is TRBV29-1 and J is TRBJ2-1, with 14 positions matching TRBD2. The CDR3 has 13 amino acids. Trimming cost V 8 bases and J 8 bases; bases outside gene matches: 5. Germline CDR1 SQVTM, CDR2 ANQGSEA. CDR3 DNA: TGCAGCACCGGACTAGCGGGGGGTCATGAGCAGTTCTTC. Amino acid sequence: CSTGLAGGHEQFF.

The chain employs TRBV19 and TRBJ1-1; D remains unclear. Germline V gene data show CDR1 as LNHDA and CDR2 as SQIVND (reference sequence). The V gene lost 1 base and the J gene lost 1 base, with 10 bases spanning the gap. The CDR3 runs 15 residues. CDR3 nucleotides: TGTGCCAGTAGTATAGGGTCCGGGAGGAACACTGAAGCTTTCTTT. Its translation is CASSIGSGRNTEAFF.